The rows below give T cell receptor beta chains drawn from one sample of a study of blood T cell repertoires in COVID-19. Sequencing was performed with immunoSEQ multiplex PCR; in TCRdb, only in-frame clones are kept and a portion is missing. The sample lists about 250,000 clones, roughly 80% seen once, with more than 3% in the top ten. Source material: PBMCs or T cells enriched from blood (not recorded which). These receptors originate from a man in his forties or fifties who had recovered from COVID-19. The CDR3 runs from the conserved cysteine through the conserved F or W.

j_call	v_call	cdr3_aa
TRBJ2-7	TRBV3-1/TRBV3-2	CASSQGTGEYEQYF
TRBJ2-3	TRBV28	CATQSPVGDTQYF
TRBJ2-7	TRBV7-9	CASSGTEPYF
TRBJ1-1	TRBV5-1	CASSSDTEAFF
TRBJ2-3	TRBV25-1	CASSTGGASTDTQYF
TRBJ2-1	TRBV7-3	CASSLEGNYNEQFF
TRBJ2-4	TRBV28	CASSFSGRATAKNIQYF
TRBJ2-7	TRBV10-3	CAISEGGPYEQYF
TRBJ1-1	TRBV11-3	CASSLVRAGRAEAFF
TRBJ1-1	TRBV27	CASSLSNSREVTEAFF
TRBJ2-7	TRBV6-1	CASSELLTSGRSNF
TRBJ2-5	TRBV7-9	CASSRPQGWETQYF
TRBJ2-7	TRBV5-1	CASTPGTGRPYEQYF
TRBJ2-7	TRBV4-2	CASSQVLRDRAYEQYF
TRBJ1-5	TRBV2	CAGQGGLDQPQHF
TRBJ2-2	TRBV6-4	CASSVELAGPGELFF
TRBJ1-4	TRBV19	CASRRRRGESNEKLFF
TRBJ2-2	TRBV4-2	CASSRERGANTGELFF
TRBJ1-5	TRBV27	CASSFGGRSNQPQHF
TRBJ2-1	TRBV6-1	CASSEVVGQAYSNEQFF
TRBJ1-2	TRBV5-6	CASSQNNGARTF
TRBJ2-3	TRBV7-9	CASTQGAQKDTQYF
TRBJ2-2	TRBV19	CASSTGLAGTGELFF
TRBJ1-4	TRBV10-3	CAISGHPGSLGEKLFF
TRBJ1-4	TRBV27	CASSEGTANEKLFF
TRBJ2-2	TRBV5-1	CASSFGPGQGGTGELFF
TRBJ1-1	TRBV7-2	CASRTGGGRNTEAFF
TRBJ2-7	TRBV25-1	CASRSRFYEQYF
TRBJ2-7	TRBV11-1	CASQDRRGGTYEQYF
TRBJ1-2	TRBV19	CASSTLSNYGYTF
TRBJ2-5	TRBV6-6	CASSYMRGQETQYF
TRBJ1-5	TRBV7-9	CASSPTGFGNQPQHF
TRBJ2-6	TRBV25-1	CASSEGGQAGANVLTF
TRBJ2-5	TRBV11-3	CASSLGTAVGRGETQYF
TRBJ1-2	TRBV19	CASSLTASYGYTF
TRBJ2-2	TRBV19	CATSWTGPLTGELFF
TRBJ2-5	TRBV3-1/TRBV3-2	CASSRAGVGETQYF
TRBJ2-5	TRBV7-6	CASSLVRGRQETQYF
TRBJ2-7	TRBV9	CASSVVGDRAYEQYF
TRBJ1-1	TRBV25-1	CASSPPEVTGTEAFF
TRBJ1-5	TRBV12-5	CASVLGGVTQPQHF
TRBJ2-5	TRBV7-9	CASSFYRAETQYF
TRBJ1-5	TRBV18	CASNPMEGQPQHF
TRBJ1-1	TRBV5-1	CASSLGPGNTEAFF
TRBJ2-7	TRBV25-1	CASSGTGRVYEQYF
TRBJ1-5	TRBV27	CASSLQGNQPQHF
TRBJ2-5	TRBV6-5	CASSWGLAGVQVTQYF
TRBJ2-7	TRBV7-9	CASSLRRLGGGGEQYF
TRBJ2-7	TRBV19	CANGWTSSYEQYF
TRBJ1-1	TRBV5-4	CASSHSGGTEAFF
TRBJ2-7	TRBV6-1	CASSSIGGSEQYF
TRBJ2-2	TRBV7-2	CASSFVMNTGELFF
TRBJ2-3	TRBV5-1	CASSQRLAGYTDTQYF
TRBJ1-5	TRBV28	CASKGFGPGVRQPQHF
TRBJ1-3	TRBV28	CASSPRTGRIQNTIYF
TRBJ2-7	TRBV11-2	CASSLEGWGGNEQYF
TRBJ1-3	TRBV19	CASSIVGRQDSGNTIYF
TRBJ1-4	TRBV18	CASSPYNAGTNEKLFF
TRBJ2-1	TRBV5-1	CASRLGLAGPTEQFF
TRBJ2-1	TRBV7-2	CASSPGGRQGGPSQFF